This record concerns one T cell receptor beta chain sequence. Its antigen is as yet unknown. The data are from a study of T-cell memory formation after mild COVID-19. At the level of the study: TCR clusters showed largely donor specificity. Study-wide points: Researchers report contracting CD4+ clones mostly in CM and EM, with CD8+ clones in EMRA. Among clones contracting day 15 to 85, CD4/CD8 was balanced, whereas later expanders leaned CD4+.

TCRalpha and TCRbeta libraries used 5'RACE with constant-segment primers and UMIs. TCRdb reanalysed the 5' RACE reads using MiXCR and keeps one entry per CDR3 protein. Of 550,000 to 700,000 distinct CDR3 sequences listed, under 20% were seen once; the top ten hold approximately 12%. The sample consisted of PBMCs or a T cell subset sorted from them (not recorded which). This sequence was found in an adult woman who had mild COVID-19 (a few samples of this study predate the infection). Cell type and time point are not known.

The DNA for the CDR3 is TGTGCCAGCAGTTTCGGGGGCTACACTGAAGCTTTCTTT. Residues: CASSFGGYTEAFF. V usage is TRBV12-3 or TRBV12-4 and J usage is TRBJ1-1, with D possibly being TRBD1 (6 bases). The CDR3 is made up of 13 amino acids. V dropped 3 bases and J dropped 3 bases, with 8 bases sitting between them.